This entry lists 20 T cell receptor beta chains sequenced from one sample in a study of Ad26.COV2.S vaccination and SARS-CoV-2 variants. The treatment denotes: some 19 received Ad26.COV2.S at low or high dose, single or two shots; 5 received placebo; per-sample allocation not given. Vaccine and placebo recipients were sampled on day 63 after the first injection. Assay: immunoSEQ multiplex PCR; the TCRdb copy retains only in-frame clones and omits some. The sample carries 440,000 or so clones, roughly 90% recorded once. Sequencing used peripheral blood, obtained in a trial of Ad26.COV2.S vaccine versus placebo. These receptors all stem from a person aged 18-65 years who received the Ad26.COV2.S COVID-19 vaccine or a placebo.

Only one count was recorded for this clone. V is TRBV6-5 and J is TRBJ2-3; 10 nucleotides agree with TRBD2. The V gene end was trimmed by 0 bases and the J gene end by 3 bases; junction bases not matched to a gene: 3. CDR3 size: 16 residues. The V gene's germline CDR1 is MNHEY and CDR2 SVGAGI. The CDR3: CASSYSSGGLTDTQYF. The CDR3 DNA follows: TGTGCCAGCAGTTACTCTAGCGGGGGGTTGACAGATACGCAGTATTTT.

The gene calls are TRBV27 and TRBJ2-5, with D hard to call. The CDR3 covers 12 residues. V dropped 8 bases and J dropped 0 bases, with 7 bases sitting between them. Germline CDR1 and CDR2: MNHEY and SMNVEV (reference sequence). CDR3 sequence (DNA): TGTGCCAGCGGCCCGCACCAAGAGACCCAGTACTTC. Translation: CASGPHQETQYF.

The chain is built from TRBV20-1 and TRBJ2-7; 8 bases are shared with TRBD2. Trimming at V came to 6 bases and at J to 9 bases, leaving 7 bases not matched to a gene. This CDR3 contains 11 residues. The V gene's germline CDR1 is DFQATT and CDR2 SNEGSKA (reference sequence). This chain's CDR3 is CSATGLAAQYF. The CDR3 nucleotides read TGCAGTGCGACTGGACTAGCCGCGCAGTACTTC.

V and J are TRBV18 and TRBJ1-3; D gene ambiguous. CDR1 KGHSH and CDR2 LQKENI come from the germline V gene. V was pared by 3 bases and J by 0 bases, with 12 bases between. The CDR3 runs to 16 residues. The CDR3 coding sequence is TGTGCCAGCTCACCGCAGCGGGCCCTCTCTGGAAACACCATATATTTT. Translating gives CASSPQRALSGNTIYF. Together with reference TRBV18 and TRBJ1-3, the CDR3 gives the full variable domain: NAGVMQNPRHLVRRRGQEARLRCSPMKGHSHVYWYRQLPEEGLKFMVYLQKENIIDESGMPKERFSAEFPKEGPSILRIQQVVRGDSAAYFCASSPQRALSGNTIYFGEGSWLTVV.

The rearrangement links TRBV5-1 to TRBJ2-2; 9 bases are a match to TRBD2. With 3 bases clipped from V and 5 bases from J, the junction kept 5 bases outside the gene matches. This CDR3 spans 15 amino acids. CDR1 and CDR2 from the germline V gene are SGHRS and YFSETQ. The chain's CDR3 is CASSSMTSGTGELFF. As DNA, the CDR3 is TGCGCCAGCAGCTCCATGACTAGCGGAACCGGGGAGCTGTTTTTT.

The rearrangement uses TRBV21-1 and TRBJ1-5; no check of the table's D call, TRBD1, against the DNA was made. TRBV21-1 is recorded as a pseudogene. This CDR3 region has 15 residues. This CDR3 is CASSERQGPNQPQHF. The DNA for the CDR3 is TGTGCCAGCAGCGAAAGACAGGGGCCCAATCAGCCCCAGCATTTT.

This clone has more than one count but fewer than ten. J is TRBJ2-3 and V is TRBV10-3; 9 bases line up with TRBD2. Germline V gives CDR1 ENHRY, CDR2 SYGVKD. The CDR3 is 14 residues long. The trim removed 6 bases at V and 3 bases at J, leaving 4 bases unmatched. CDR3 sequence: CAISPSGGTDTQYF. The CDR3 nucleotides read TGTGCCATCAGCCCCAGCGGGGGGACAGATACGCAGTATTTT.

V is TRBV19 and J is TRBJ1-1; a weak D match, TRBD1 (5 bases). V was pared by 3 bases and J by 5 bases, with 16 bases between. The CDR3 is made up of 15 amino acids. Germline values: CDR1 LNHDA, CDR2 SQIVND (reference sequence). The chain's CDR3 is CASSMWGKPGTEAFF. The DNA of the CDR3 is TGTGCCAGTAGTATGTGGGGCAAGCCTGGGACTGAAGCTTTCTTT.

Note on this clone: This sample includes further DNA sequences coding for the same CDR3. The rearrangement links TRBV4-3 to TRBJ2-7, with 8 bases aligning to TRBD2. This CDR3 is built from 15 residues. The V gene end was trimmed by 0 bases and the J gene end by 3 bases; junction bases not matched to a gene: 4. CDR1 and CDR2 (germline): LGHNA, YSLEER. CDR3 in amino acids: CASSQDPSGGYEQYF. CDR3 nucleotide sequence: TGCGCCAGCAGCCAAGATCCCAGCGGGGGCTACGAGCAGTACTTC.

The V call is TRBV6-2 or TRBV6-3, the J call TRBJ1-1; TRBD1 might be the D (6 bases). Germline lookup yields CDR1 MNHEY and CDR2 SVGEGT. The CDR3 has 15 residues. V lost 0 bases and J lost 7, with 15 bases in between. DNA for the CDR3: TGTGCCAGCAGTTACTCGATGGCAGGGGCAGGTGAAGCTTTCTTT. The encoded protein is CASSYSMAGAGEAFF.

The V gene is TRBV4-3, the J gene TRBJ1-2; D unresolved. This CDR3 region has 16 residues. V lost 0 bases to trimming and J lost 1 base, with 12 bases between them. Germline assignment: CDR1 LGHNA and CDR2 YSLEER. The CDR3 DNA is TGCGCCAGCAGCCAAGATGCAAGGCCAAGTAACTATGGCTACACCTTC. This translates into CASSQDARPSNYGYTF.

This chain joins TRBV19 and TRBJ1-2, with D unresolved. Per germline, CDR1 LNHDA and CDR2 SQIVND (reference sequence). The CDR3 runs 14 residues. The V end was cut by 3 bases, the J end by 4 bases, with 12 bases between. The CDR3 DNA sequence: TGTGCCAGTAGTATGCCGCGGCAGCTCTATGGCTACACCTTC. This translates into CASSMPRQLYGYTF.

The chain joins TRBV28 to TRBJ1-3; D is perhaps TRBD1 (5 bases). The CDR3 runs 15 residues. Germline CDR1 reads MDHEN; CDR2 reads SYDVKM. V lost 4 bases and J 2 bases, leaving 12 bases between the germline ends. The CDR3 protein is CASSYLYRTGNTIYF. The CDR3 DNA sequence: TGTGCCAGCAGTTACCTCTACAGGACTGGAAACACCATATATTTT.

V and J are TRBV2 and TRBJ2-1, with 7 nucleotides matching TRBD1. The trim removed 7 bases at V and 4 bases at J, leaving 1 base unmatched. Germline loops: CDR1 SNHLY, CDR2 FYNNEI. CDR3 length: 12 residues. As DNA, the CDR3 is TGTGCCAGCACACAGGGGTACAATGAGCAGTTCTTC. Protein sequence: CASTQGYNEQFF.

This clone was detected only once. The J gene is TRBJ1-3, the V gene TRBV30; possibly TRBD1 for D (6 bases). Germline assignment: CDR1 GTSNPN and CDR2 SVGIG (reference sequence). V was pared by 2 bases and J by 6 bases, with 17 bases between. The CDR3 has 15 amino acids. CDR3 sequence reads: CAWSIGGGRVNTIYF. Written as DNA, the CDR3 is TGTGCCTGGAGTATTGGGGGGGGCAGGGTAAACACCATATATTTT. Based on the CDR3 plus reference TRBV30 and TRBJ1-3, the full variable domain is SQTIHQWPATLVQPVGSPLSLECTVEGTSNPNLYWYRQAAGRGLQLLFYSVGIGQISSEVPQNLSASRPQDRQFILSSKKLLLSDSGFYLCAWSIGGGRVNTIYFGEGSWLTVV.

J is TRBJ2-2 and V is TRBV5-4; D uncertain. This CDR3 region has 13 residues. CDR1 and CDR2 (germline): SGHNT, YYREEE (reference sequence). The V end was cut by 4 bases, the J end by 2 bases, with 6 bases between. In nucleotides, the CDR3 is TGTGCCAGCAGCGCCTCTAACACCGGGGAGCTGTTTTTT. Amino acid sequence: CASSASNTGELFF. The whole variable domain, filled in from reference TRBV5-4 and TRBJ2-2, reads ETGVTQSPTHLIKTRGQQVTLRCSSQSGHNTVSWYQQALGQGPQFIFQYYREEENGRGNFPPRFSGLQFPNYSSELNVNALELDDSALYLCASSASNTGELFFGEGSRLTVL.

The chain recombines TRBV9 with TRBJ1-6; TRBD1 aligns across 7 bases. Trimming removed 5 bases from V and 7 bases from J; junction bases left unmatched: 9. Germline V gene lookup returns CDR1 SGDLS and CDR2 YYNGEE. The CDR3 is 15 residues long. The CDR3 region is CASSKHQGGNSPLHF. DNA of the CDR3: TGTGCCAGCAGTAAGCATCAGGGGGGGAATTCACCCCTCCACTTT.

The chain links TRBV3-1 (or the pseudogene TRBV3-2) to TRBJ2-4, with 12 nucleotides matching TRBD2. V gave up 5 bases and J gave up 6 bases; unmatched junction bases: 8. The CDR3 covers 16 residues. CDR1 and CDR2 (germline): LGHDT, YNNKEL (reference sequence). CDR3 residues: CASSNNLAGGLNIQYF. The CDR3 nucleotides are TGTGCCAGCAGCAACAACCTAGCGGGGGGGTTAAACATTCAGTACTTC.

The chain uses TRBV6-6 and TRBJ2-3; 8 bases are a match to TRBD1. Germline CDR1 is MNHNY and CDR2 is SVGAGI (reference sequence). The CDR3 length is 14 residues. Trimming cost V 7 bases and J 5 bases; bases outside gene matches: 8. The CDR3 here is CASINQGAVDTQYF. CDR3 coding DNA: TGTGCCAGCATCAATCAGGGGGCGGTAGATACGCAGTATTTT.

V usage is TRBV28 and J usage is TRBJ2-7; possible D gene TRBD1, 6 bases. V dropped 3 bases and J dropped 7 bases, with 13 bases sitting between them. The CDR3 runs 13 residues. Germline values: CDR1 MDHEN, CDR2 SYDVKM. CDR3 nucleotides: TGTGCCAGCAGTTTTTTCACAGGGTTAGAGCAGTACTTC. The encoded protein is CASSFFTGLEQYF.